These 30 T cell receptor beta chains were sequenced from one sample in a study of T-cell reconstitution after alpha-beta-depleted transplantation in children. Preparing the TCRbeta library involved the use of unique molecular identifiers. TCRdb analysed the PCR reads with MiXCR anew, one entry per CDR3 protein. The sample contains about a million distinct CDR3 sequences, around 30% of which appear only once. This sample comprised PBMCs, mostly from graft donor cells, obtained 360 days after TCRalphabeta/CD19-depleted stem cell transplant. Receptors originate from a boy younger than two who had a stem cell transplant for SCID, so the T cells may come from the graft donor.

Only a few counts were recorded for this clonotype. This sequence joins TRBV6-5 and TRBJ1-2, with a possible D match to TRBD1 (6 bases). V was trimmed by 9 bases and J by 7 bases, leaving 12 bases between them. CDR1 is MNHEY, CDR2 SVGAGI, per germline. The CDR3 has 11 residues. The CDR3 region is CASLGHPGYTF. DNA for the CDR3: TGTGCCAGTCTGGGACACCCTGGCTACACCTTC.

This clonotype was detected many times. The chain has TRBV11-2 and TRBJ2-3, with 7 bases matching TRBD1. V trimming: 5 bases; J trimming: 6 bases; junction bases outside the gene matches: 11. The CDR3 consists of 15 residues. Germline V CDR1 and CDR2: SGHAT, FQNNGV. The CDR3 nucleotides read TGTGCCAGCAGCCTATATACAGGGGCTAGGGATACGCAGTATTTT. It encodes CASSLYTGARDTQYF. The variable domain in full, completed from reference TRBV11-2 and TRBJ2-3, reads EAGVAQSPRYKIIEKRQSVAFWCNPISGHATLYWYQQILGQGPKLLIQFQNNGVVDDSQLPKDRFSAERLKGVDSTLKIQPAKLEDSAVYLCASSLYTGARDTQYFGPGTRLTVL.

This clonotype has a count of ten or more. The chain has TRBV6-2 or TRBV6-3 and TRBJ2-2, with TRBD1 as a possible D gene (5 bases). The CDR3 has 17 amino acids. Trimming removed 0 bases from V and 2 bases from J, with 13 bases in between. CDR1 is MNHEY and CDR2 is SVGEGT in the germline V gene. The DNA for the CDR3 is TGTGCCAGCAGTTACTCGATCTACAGGCTTAACACCGGGGAGCTGTTTTTT. Protein sequence: CASSYSIYRLNTGELFF.

The chain is built from TRBV15 and TRBJ1-5; D is perhaps TRBD1 (5 bases). V lost 9 bases, J lost 2 bases, and 11 bases lay in between. Germline values: CDR1 LNHNV, CDR2 YYDKDF (reference sequence). The CDR3 is 13 amino acids. For the CDR3, the DNA is TGTGCCACAGGGGAGGCAGGCAATCAGCCCCAGCATTTT. Encoded protein: CATGEAGNQPQHF.

This clonotype was counted a few times. The J gene is TRBJ2-2, the V gene TRBV12-3 or TRBV12-4; TRBD1 matches at 8 bases. This CDR3 region has 17 residues. Trimming cost V 7 bases and J 4 bases; bases outside gene matches: 14. The CDR3 DNA is TGTGCCAGCAATGCGGGACAGGTCAACAGGGGCACCGGGGAGCTGTTTTTT. It yields the protein CASNAGQVNRGTGELFF.

The chain has TRBV7-2 and TRBJ1-4, with 7 bases matching TRBD1. V was pared by 0 bases and J by 7 bases, with 11 bases of the junction left unmatched. The germline V gene has CDR1 SGHTA and CDR2 FQGNSA. The CDR3 spans 17 residues. CDR3 sequence: CASSLAGTAPGREKLFF. CDR3 in DNA: TGTGCCAGCAGCTTAGCCGGGACAGCCCCCGGGCGTGAAAAACTGTTTTTT.

V usage is TRBV12-3 or TRBV12-4 and J usage is TRBJ2-5, with 8 bases fitting TRBD2. The CDR3 spans 14 residues. V was pared by 8 bases and J by 4 bases, with 9 bases of the junction left unmatched. CDR3 sequence reads: CASCTSGKGETQYF. The CDR3 coding sequence is TGTGCCAGCTGCACTAGCGGAAAGGGAGAGACCCAGTACTTC.

This sequence joins TRBV5-6 and TRBJ2-5; TRBD1 agrees at 9 bases. This CDR3 has 13 amino acids. After removal of 7 bases from V and 4 bases from J, the junction contained 5 bases not matched to a gene. Germline CDR1 is SGHDT and CDR2 is YYEEEE. Written as DNA, the CDR3 is TGTGCCAGCGGACAGGGGATAGGAGAGACCCAGTACTTC. This sequence encodes CASGQGIGETQYF.

This clonotype has a handful of counts. The gene calls are TRBV10-3 and TRBJ2-7, with D perhaps TRBD1 (6 bases). Germline CDR1 reads ENHRY; CDR2 reads SYGVKD. The CDR3 runs to 14 residues. Trimming removed 3 bases from V and 1 base from J, with 10 bases in between. The CDR3 nucleotides read TGTGCCATCAGTGACGGGCAGGGGTCCTACGAGCAGTACTTC. Translation gives CAISDGQGSYEQYF.

J is TRBJ2-3 and V is TRBV6-2 or TRBV6-3, with D possibly called TRBD1 or TRBD2 (5 bases each). The germline V and J ends were trimmed by 8 bases and 2 bases, with 17 bases remaining between them. This CDR3 comprises 15 residues. CDR1 and CDR2 from the germline V gene are MNHEY and SVGEGT. The CDR3 coding sequence is TGTGCCAGCTTATCACGGGACCGCTACACAGATACGCAGTATTTT. Protein product: CASLSRDRYTDTQYF.

The chain couples TRBV6-5 to TRBJ2-5; 11 bases map to TRBD1. Looked up from germline, CDR1 is MNHEY and CDR2 is SVGAGI. The CDR3 consists of 16 residues. With V trimmed by 2 bases and J by 5 bases, 7 bases remained unmatched. CDR3 loop: CASSYRTGGFRETQYF. DNA for the CDR3: TGTGCCAGCAGTTACCGGACAGGGGGCTTCCGGGAGACCCAGTACTTC.

This clonotype appeared a single time. The DNA for the CDR3 is TGCGCCAGCAGCTCCCGTCAGGGGGCGGGAAATGAAAAACTGTTTTTT. Protein sequence: CASSSRQGAGNEKLFF. The rearrangement links TRBV5-1 to TRBJ1-4, with 8 bases that match TRBD1. Germline trimming cut 3 bases from V and 5 bases from J; bases unmatched to any gene: 9. The CDR3 runs 16 residues. CDR1 is SGHRS, CDR2 YFSETQ, per germline.

Only a few counts were recorded for this clonotype. CDR3 nucleotide sequence: TGCGCCAGCAGCCAAGCAGGGGATACGCAGTATTTT. Its protein is CASSQAGDTQYF. The genes are TRBV5-1 and TRBJ2-3, with D possibly matching TRBD1 (5 bases). The CDR3 loop spans 12 amino acids. Germline V gene lookup returns CDR1 SGHRS and CDR2 YFSETQ. Trimming left V 4 bases short and J 6 bases short, with 9 bases between.

The chain couples TRBV15 to TRBJ2-2, with D possibly TRBD1 on 6 matching bases. Per germline, CDR1 LNHNV and CDR2 YYDKDF (reference sequence). CDR3 length: 15 amino acids. The V end lost 3 bases, the J end lost 4 bases, and 12 bases lay between the germline ends. The CDR3 loop is CATSSPTGSTGELFF. The CDR3 DNA sequence: TGTGCCACCAGCAGTCCCACAGGGAGCACCGGGGAGCTGTTTTTT.

This clonotype was found a few times. The chain joins TRBV7-7 to TRBJ2-5; 8 bases are shared with TRBD2. CDR1 and CDR2 from the germline V gene are SSHAT and FNYEAQ (reference sequence). V lost 7 bases to trimming and J lost 1 base; unmatched junction nucleotides: 5. The CDR3 covers 14 residues. The CDR3: CASMGGRPQETQYF. As DNA, the CDR3 is TGTGCCAGCATGGGCGGGAGGCCCCAAGAGACCCAGTACTTC.

Many counts were recorded for this clonotype. The V and J genes are TRBV12-3 or TRBV12-4 and TRBJ2-2, with TRBD1 matching over 8 bases. The junction had 4 bases not matched to a gene; V was cut back by 6 bases and J by 1 base. This CDR3 has 15 residues. Here the CDR3 DNA reads TGTGCCAGCAGGGTCGGGACAGGGAACACCGGGGAGCTGTTTTTT. Encoded protein: CASRVGTGNTGELFF.

This clonotype was seen many times. The rearrangement uses TRBV20-1 and TRBJ2-5; the D is unclear. Per germline, CDR1 DFQATT and CDR2 SNEGSKA (reference sequence). The CDR3 runs to 14 residues. V was clipped by 5 bases and J by 4 bases, with 17 bases between them. The chain's CDR3 is CSALNGRHLETQYF. The CDR3 DNA sequence: TGCAGTGCTTTAAATGGCAGACACTTAGAGACCCAGTACTTC.

CDR3 residues: CASSQDGRGGSYNEQFF. In DNA, the CDR3 is TGCGCCAGCAGCCAAGATGGACGGGGAGGATCCTACAATGAGCAGTTCTTC. The genes are TRBV4-3 and TRBJ2-1; possibly TRBD2 for D (6 bases). Germline V gives CDR1 LGHNA, CDR2 YSLEER. This CDR3 contains 17 residues. Trimming shortened V by 0 bases and J by 1 base, and 13 bases separated the two germline ends.

This clonotype has more than one count but fewer than ten. This sequence joins TRBV7-3 and TRBJ1-3; D is unclear. This CDR3 contains 14 residues. Trimming cost V 1 base and J 4 bases, with 8 bases left between them. Germline assignment: CDR1 SGHTA and CDR2 FQGTGA. The CDR3 sequence: CASSLSPSGNTIYF. As DNA, the CDR3 is TGTGCCAGCAGCTTAAGCCCAAGCGGAAACACCATATATTTT.

The chain has TRBV20-1 and TRBJ2-1, with 13 bases fitting TRBD2. Germline V gives CDR1 DFQATT, CDR2 SNEGSKA (reference sequence). CDR3 length: 17 residues. V lost 3 bases, J lost 1 base, and 6 bases stayed unmatched. CDR3: CSARTSGGPLSYNEQFF. The CDR3, as DNA: TGCAGTGCTAGGACTAGCGGGGGGCCCCTATCCTACAATGAGCAGTTCTTC.

This clonotype has only a few counts. The CDR3 DNA reads TGTGCCAGCAGCCCGAGGAGGGGGTTCTACAATGAGCAGTTCTTC. Translating gives CASSPRRGFYNEQFF. The chain employs TRBV6-2 or TRBV6-3 and TRBJ2-1; D is perhaps TRBD1 or TRBD2 (6 bases each). V shed 6 bases and J shed 3 bases, with 15 bases lying between them. This CDR3 spans 15 amino acids. Per the germline V gene, CDR1 is MNHEY and CDR2 is SVGEGT.

V usage is TRBV4-3 and J usage is TRBJ1-2; D ambiguous. Trimming removed 0 bases from V and 1 base from J, with 9 bases in between. CDR3 length: 15 amino acids. The germline gives CDR1 LGHNA, CDR2 YSLEER. CDR3 loop: CASSQEENLNYGYTF. As DNA, the CDR3 is TGCGCCAGCAGCCAAGAAGAAAATCTTAACTATGGCTACACCTTC.

In regard to this clonotype: One end of the junction fails to match germline, which may point to a read error. The V and J genes are TRBV20-1 and TRBJ1-2; a weak D match, TRBD1 (6 bases). The CDR3 is made up of 13 amino acids. The V gene's germline CDR1 is DFQATT and CDR2 SNEGSKA (reference sequence). The CDR3: CSAGTPDTGKGNF. The DNA for the CDR3 is TGCAGTGCTGGGACCCCGGACACAGGGAAAGGGAATTTC.

A few counts support this clonotype. The chain carries TRBV7-9 and TRBJ2-3; D remains ambiguous. Germline assignment: CDR1 SEHNR and CDR2 FQNEAQ (reference sequence). The ends were cut back, 1 base at V and 1 base at J, with 6 bases in the middle. The CDR3 loop spans 14 amino acids. The CDR3 here is CASSLGVRTDTQYF. The CDR3 DNA reads as TGTGCCAGCAGCTTAGGCGTCCGCACAGATACGCAGTATTTT.

The V and J genes are TRBV6-5 and TRBJ2-5; the D is unclear. Trimming removed 0 bases at V and 2 bases at J, with 7 bases between. The V gene's germline CDR1 is MNHEY and CDR2 SVGAGI. The CDR3 extends over 14 amino acids. The CDR3 reads CASSYSREQETQYF. As DNA, the CDR3 is TGTGCCAGCAGTTACTCTAGGGAACAAGAGACCCAGTACTTC.

There are many counts of this clonotype. The chain is built from TRBV10-3 and TRBJ2-1; D remains ambiguous. CDR3 length equals 12 residues. Trimming left V 4 bases short and J 7 bases short, with 8 bases between. The V gene's germline CDR1 is ENHRY and CDR2 SYGVKD. For the CDR3, the DNA is TGTGCCATCAGTGTAGGTGGGAATGAGCAGTTCTTC. Translating gives CAISVGGNEQFF.

In this sample, this clonotype turned up a few times. This sequence joins TRBV7-9 and TRBJ1-1; possible D gene TRBD1, 5 bases. CDR1 and CDR2 (germline): SEHNR, FQNEAQ (reference sequence). Trimming stripped 8 bases from V and 4 bases from J, with 17 bases between. The CDR3 has 14 residues. CDR3 DNA sequence: TGTGCCAGCGGCCCTGTACAGAGGGGCACTGAAGCTTTCTTT. It yields the protein CASGPVQRGTEAFF.

The chain carries TRBV7-2 and TRBJ1-2, with 8 nucleotides matching TRBD1. CDR3 length: 16 amino acids. J gave up 6 bases and V 4 bases, and 13 bases lay outside the gene matches. The germline V gene encodes CDR1 SGHTA and CDR2 FQGNSA. CDR3 nucleotide sequence: TGTGCCAGCAGCTCCCGGACAGGGAATACGAGAGATGGCTACACCTTC. It translates to CASSSRTGNTRDGYTF. The variable domain in full, completed from reference TRBV7-2 and TRBJ1-2, reads GAGVSQSPSNKVTEKGKDVELRCDPISGHTALYWYRQSLGQGLEFLIYFQGNSAPDKSGLPSDRFSAERTGGSVSTLTIQRTQQEDSAVYLCASSSRTGNTRDGYTFGSGTRLTVV.

The chain is built from TRBV20-1 and TRBJ1-2; 9 nucleotides agree with TRBD1. Per germline, CDR1 DFQATT and CDR2 SNEGSKA (reference sequence). The CDR3 runs 14 residues. Trimming cost V 4 bases and J 4 bases; bases outside gene matches: 7. CDR3: CSAKFTTGGYGYTF. CDR3 nucleotide sequence: TGCAGTGCTAAGTTCACGACAGGGGGCTATGGCTACACCTTC.

The chain joins TRBV12-3 or TRBV12-4 to TRBJ1-5; 9 bases are shared with TRBD1. Germline trimming cut 6 bases from V and 6 bases from J; bases unmatched to any gene: 3. The CDR3 totals 13 residues. This chain's CDR3 is CASRWTGAQPQHF. For the CDR3, the DNA is TGTGCCAGCAGGTGGACAGGGGCTCAGCCCCAGCATTTT.